This TCR beta chain was sequenced in a study of radiotherapy plus CTLA-4 blockade in lung cancer. Study-wide background: Objective response rate was 18%; disease control rate, about 28%.

The table lists this clone with a few counts. Its target is unknown. Per the germline V gene, CDR1 is SEHNR and CDR2 is FQNEAQ (reference sequence). There are 15 residues in the CDR3. With V trimmed by 2 bases and J by 5 bases, 7 bases remained unmatched. Here immunoSEQ multiplex PCR was the method, and the copy in TCRdb shows in-frame clones only, minus some. The sample has 43,000 or so clones, about 63% seen once; the top ten hold 18%. The study's findings and limits: After treatment with radiotherapy plus ipilimumab, TCR clones that came from the tumor expanded in blood.

Source: peripheral blood, taken from a patient treated with radiotherapy plus ipilimumab. The rearrangement links TRBV7-9 to TRBJ2-5; 8 bases align to TRBD2. This receptor was identified in a human donor with non-small cell lung cancer who had a partial response to radiotherapy plus ipilimumab. The CDR3 coding sequence is TGTGCCAGCAGCTTAAAGCGGGGGCTGCGGGAGACCCAGTACTTC. Its protein product is CASSLKRGLRETQYF.